Listed below are T cell receptor beta chains from one sample, sequenced in a study of vaccination and CD4 T cells after COVID-19. TCRdb fed the PCR reads into MiXCR, producing one record per CDR3 protein. This sample has a few thousand distinct CDR3 sequences, with about a third found just once. Antigens for these TCRs are unknown. Sequenced: CD4+ T cells from blood, cultured in vitro. The source of these receptors is a human donor in good health. CDR3s include the opening cysteine and the closing phenylalanine or tryptophan. A D gene is named only where the DNA matches it firmly. Not all rows give a size; the values are once, few, many and, for expanded clones, a class.

>.|TRBV28|TRBJ2-4|.|13
CASSLLAKNIQYF
TGTGCCAGCAGTTTGTTGGCCAAAAACATTCAGTACTTC
>.|TRBV7-2|TRBJ2-5|TRBD2|15
CATGLAGGPWETQYF
TGTGCCACCGGACTAGCGGGGGGGCCGTGGGAGACCCAGTACTTC
>.|TRBV5-1|TRBJ2-5|TRBD2|18
CASSLEPVAGGFRETQYF
TGCGCCAGCAGCTTGGAGCCTGTAGCGGGGGGGTTCAGGGAGACCCAGTACTTC
>few|TRBV10-3|TRBJ2-7|.|15
CATLDRTRSSYEQYF
TGTGCCACCCTAGACCGAACACGGTCCTCCTACGAGCAGTACTTC
>.|TRBV12-3/TRBV12-4|TRBJ2-7|.|15
CASSLIRIRDYEQYF
TGTGCCAGCAGTTTAATCAGGATCCGTGACTACGAGCAGTACTTC
>few|TRBV6-2/TRBV6-3|TRBJ2-7|TRBD1|15
CASSIRDRGRYEQYF
TGTGCCAGCAGCATCCGGGACAGGGGCAGGTACGAGCAGTACTTC
>few|TRBV20-1|TRBJ2-3|.|13
CSARRATYDTQYF
TGCAGTGCTAGGAGGGCCACATATGATACGCAGTATTTT
>.|TRBV5-1|TRBJ2-3|.|15
CASSRGTAYTDTQYF
TGCGCCAGCAGCCGGGGGACGGCTTACACAGATACGCAGTATTTT
>once|TRBV6-5|TRBJ2-7|TRBD2|18
CASSYSGLAGKTSYEQYF
TGTGCCAGCAGTTACTCGGGACTAGCGGGAAAAACCTCCTACGAGCAGTACTTC
>.|TRBV10-3|TRBJ2-7|.|14
CAIMTQGSDYEQYF
TGTGCCATCATGACCCAGGGGTCAGACTACGAGCAGTACTTC
>.|TRBV7-9|TRBJ2-7|.|13
CASSPRGPDEQYF
TGTGCCAGCAGCCCCAGAGGGCCTGACGAGCAGTACTTC
>few|TRBV7-3|TRBJ2-7|.|14
CASSLRDGGYEQYF
TGTGCCAGCAGCTTAAGGGACGGAGGGTACGAGCAGTACTTC
>once|TRBV5-1|TRBJ2-5|.|13
CASSLGVSETQYF
TGCGCCAGCAGCTTGGGGGTTAGTGAGACCCAGTACTTC
>.|TRBV6-2/TRBV6-3|TRBJ1-1|.|16
CASSYLLGGVDTEAFF
TGTGCCAGCAGTTACCTCCTTGGAGGGGTCGACACTGAAGCTTTCTTT
>.|TRBV7-6|TRBJ2-2|.|16
CASSLNQGDQGGELFF
TGTGCCAGCAGCTTAAACCAGGGCGATCAGGGCGGGGAGCTGTTTTTT
>.|TRBV5-1|TRBJ2-5|.|15
CASSLGASSVETQYF
TGCGCCAGCAGCTTGGGAGCGTCTAGCGTGGAGACCCAGTACTTC
>few|TRBV6-1|TRBJ2-3|.|14
CASVWDWGTDTQYF
TGTGCCAGCGTTTGGGACTGGGGCACAGATACGCAGTATTTT
>.|TRBV6-2/TRBV6-3|TRBJ2-7|TRBD2|17
CASSYSGSGVTAYEQYF
TGTGCCAGCAGTTACTCCGGGAGCGGGGTAACAGCCTACGAGCAGTACTTC
>few|TRBV19|TRBJ2-3|.|12
CASRDYTDTQYF
TGTGCCAGTAGGGACTACACAGATACGCAGTATTTT
>few|TRBV10-3|TRBJ1-2|.|13
CAISQGGRYGYTF
TGTGCCATCAGTCAGGGCGGACGCTATGGCTACACCTTC
>.|TRBV7-2|TRBJ2-3|.|13
CASSLSKFNTQYF
TGTGCCAGCAGCTTATCCAAGTTTAATACGCAGTATTTT
>few|TRBV2|TRBJ2-5|TRBD2|14
CASLVGRGYETQYF
TGTGCCAGCCTGGTCGGGAGGGGGTATGAGACCCAGTACTTC
>.|TRBV20-1|TRBJ2-2|.|13
CSAIGGNTGELFF
TGCAGTGCTATCGGGGGGAACACCGGGGAGCTGTTTTTT
>few|TRBV20-1|TRBJ2-5|TRBD1|13
CSASRDRVETQYF
TGCAGTGCTAGCCGGGACAGGGTTGAGACCCAGTACTTC
>.|TRBV7-2|TRBJ1-1|.|12
CASSLVLGEALF
TGTGCCAGCAGCTTAGTGTTGGGTGAAGCTTTGTTT
>.|TRBV10-3|TRBJ2-5|.|16
CAISDEGRAFQETQYF
TGTGCCATCAGTGACGAGGGCCGGGCGTTCCAAGAGACCCAGTACTTC
>.|TRBV7-8|TRBJ2-1|.|16
CASSPERAPSYNEQFF
TGTGCCAGCAGCCCTGAGCGGGCCCCCTCCTACAATGAGCAGTTCTTC
>few|TRBV29-1|TRBJ2-7|.|17
CSVEDPAGATSVGEQYF
TGCAGCGTTGAAGATCCCGCGGGGGCCACCTCCGTGGGCGAGCAGTACTTC
>few|TRBV7-9|TRBJ1-6|TRBD1|16
CASSLGPGTGNSPLHF
TGTGCCAGCAGCTTAGGCCCCGGGACAGGAAATTCACCCCTCCACTTT
>few|TRBV6-5|TRBJ1-2|.|14
CASSYATGAYGYTF
TGTGCCAGCAGTTACGCGACAGGCGCCTATGGCTACACCTTC
>.|TRBV7-3|TRBJ2-3|.|14
CASSLGAVSDTQYF
TGTGCCAGCAGCTTGGGGGCGGTCTCAGATACGCAGTATTTT
>.|TRBV7-9|TRBJ2-1|.|15
CASSATVPSYNEQFF
TGTGCCAGCAGCGCGACGGTGCCTTCCTACAATGAGCAGTTCTTC
>.|TRBV20-1|TRBJ2-1|TRBD2|15
CSAREEQRGVYEQFF
TGCAGTGCTAGAGAAGAACAGCGGGGGGTCTATGAGCAGTTCTTC
>few|TRBV27|TRBJ2-1|.|14
CASSRGRQYNEQFF
TGTGCCAGCAGCAGGGGCAGACAGTACAATGAGCAGTTCTTC
>.|TRBV5-1|TRBJ1-2|.|14
CASSTEQRYYGYTF
TGCGCCAGCAGCACCGAACAGAGATACTATGGCTACACCTTC
>few|TRBV20-1|TRBJ1-1|.|12
CSASQPNTEAFF
TGCAGTGCTAGCCAACCAAACACTGAAGCTTTCTTT
>few|TRBV25-1|TRBJ1-2|.|13
CASSEGPNYGYTF
TGTGCCAGCAGTGAAGGACCTAACTATGGCTACACCTTC
>few|TRBV15|TRBJ1-3|TRBD1|13
CATGQGSGNTIYF
TGTGCCACCGGACAGGGCTCTGGAAACACCATATATTTT
>.|TRBV29-1|TRBJ1-2|.|15
CSVEGVGGLAYGYTF
TGCAGCGTTGAAGGGGTTGGGGGACTAGCCTATGGCTACACCTTC
>.|TRBV20-1|TRBJ2-3|.|14
CSASGLTSTDTQYF
TGCAGTGCTAGTGGACTCACTAGCACAGATACGCAGTATTTT
>few|TRBV6-5|TRBJ2-5|.|11
CASSYLETQYF
TGTGCCAGCAGTTACTTAGAGACCCAGTACTTC
>.|TRBV10-3|TRBJ2-3|.|16
CAISRLGGGGTDTQYF
TGTGCCATCAGTCGCCTGGGGGGAGGTGGAACAGATACGCAGTATTTT